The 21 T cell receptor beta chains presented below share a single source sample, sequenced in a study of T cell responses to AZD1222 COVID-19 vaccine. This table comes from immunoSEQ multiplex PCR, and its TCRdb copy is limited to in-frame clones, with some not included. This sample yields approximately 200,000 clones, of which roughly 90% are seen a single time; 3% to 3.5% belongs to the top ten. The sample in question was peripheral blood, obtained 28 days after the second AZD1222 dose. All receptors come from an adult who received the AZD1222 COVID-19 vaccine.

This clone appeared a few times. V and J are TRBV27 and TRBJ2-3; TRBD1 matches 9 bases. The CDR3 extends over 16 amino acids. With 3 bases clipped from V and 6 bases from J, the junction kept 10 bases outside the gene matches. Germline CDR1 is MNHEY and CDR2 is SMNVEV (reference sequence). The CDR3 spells CASSFRGTGLTDTQYF. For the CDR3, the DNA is TGTGCCAGCAGTTTCAGGGGGACAGGGTTGACCGATACGCAGTATTTT.

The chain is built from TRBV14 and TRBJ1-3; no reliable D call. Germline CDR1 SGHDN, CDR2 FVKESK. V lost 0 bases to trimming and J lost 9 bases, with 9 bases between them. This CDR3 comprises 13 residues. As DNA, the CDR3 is TGTGCCAGCAGCCAAGATCTGGCAGGCACCATATATTTT. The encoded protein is CASSQDLAGTIYF.

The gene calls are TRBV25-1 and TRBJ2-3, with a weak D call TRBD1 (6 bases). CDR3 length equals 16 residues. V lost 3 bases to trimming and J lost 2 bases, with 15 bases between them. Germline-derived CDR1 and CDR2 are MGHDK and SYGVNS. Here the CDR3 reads CASSDDWGPHTDTQYF. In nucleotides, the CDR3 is TGTGCCAGCAGTGACGATTGGGGGCCCCACACAGATACGCAGTATTTT.

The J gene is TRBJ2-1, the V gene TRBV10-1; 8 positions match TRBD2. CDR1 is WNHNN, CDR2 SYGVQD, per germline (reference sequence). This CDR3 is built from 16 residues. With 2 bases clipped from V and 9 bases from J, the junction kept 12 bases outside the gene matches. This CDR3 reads CASSEPGLGSVGEQFF. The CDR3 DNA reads TGCGCCAGCAGTGAGCCGGGACTAGGATCAGTGGGTGAGCAGTTCTTC.

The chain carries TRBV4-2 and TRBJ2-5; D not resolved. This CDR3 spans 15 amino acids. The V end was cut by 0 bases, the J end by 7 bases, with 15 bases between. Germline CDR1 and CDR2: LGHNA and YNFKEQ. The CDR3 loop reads CASSQDDGTRWTQYF. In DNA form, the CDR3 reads TGTGCCAGCAGCCAAGATGACGGTACCCGGTGGACCCAGTACTTC.

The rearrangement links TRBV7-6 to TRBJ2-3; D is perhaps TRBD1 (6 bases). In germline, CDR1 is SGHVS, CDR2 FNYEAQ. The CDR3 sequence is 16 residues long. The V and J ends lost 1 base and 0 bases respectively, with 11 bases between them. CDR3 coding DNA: TGTGCCAGCAGCTTAGTCGGGACATTTAGCACAGATACGCAGTATTTT. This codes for CASSLVGTFSTDTQYF.

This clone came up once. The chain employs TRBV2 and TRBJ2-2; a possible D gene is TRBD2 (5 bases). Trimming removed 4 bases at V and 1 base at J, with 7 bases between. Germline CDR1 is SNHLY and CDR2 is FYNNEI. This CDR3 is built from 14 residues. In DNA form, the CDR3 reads TGTGCCAGCAGTGGCGAGGGGAACACCGGGGAGCTGTTTTTT. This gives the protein CASSGEGNTGELFF.

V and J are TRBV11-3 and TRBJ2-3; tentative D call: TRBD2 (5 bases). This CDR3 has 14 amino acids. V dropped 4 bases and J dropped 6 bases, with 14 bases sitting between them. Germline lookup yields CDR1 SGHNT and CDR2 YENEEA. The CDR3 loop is CASSSRTGPDTQYF. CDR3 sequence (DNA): TGTGCCAGCAGCTCCAGGACTGGCCCCGATACGCAGTATTTT.

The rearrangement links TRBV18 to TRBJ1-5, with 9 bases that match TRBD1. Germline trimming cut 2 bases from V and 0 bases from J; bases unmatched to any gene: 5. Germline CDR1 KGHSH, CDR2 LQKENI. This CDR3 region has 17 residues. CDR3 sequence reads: CASSPSDRGGSNQPQHF. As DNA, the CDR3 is TGTGCCAGCTCACCATCGGACAGGGGCGGTAGCAATCAGCCCCAGCATTTT.

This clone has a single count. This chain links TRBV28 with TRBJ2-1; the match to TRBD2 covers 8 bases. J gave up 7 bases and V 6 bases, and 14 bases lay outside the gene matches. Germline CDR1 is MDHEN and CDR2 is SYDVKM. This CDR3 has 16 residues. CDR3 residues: CASRGGLAHVRNEQFF. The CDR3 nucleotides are TGTGCCAGCAGAGGTGGACTAGCTCACGTTCGTAATGAGCAGTTCTTC.

The CDR3 loop reads CASKPQVLAATNEKLFF. As DNA, the CDR3 is TGTGCCAGCAAGCCACAGGTCCTAGCTGCAACTAATGAAAAACTGTTTTTT. The chain couples TRBV6-4 to TRBJ1-4; D perhaps matches TRBD1 (5 bases). The germline gives CDR1 MRHNA, CDR2 SNTAGT. This CDR3 has 17 residues. Between the trimmed V and J ends, which lost 7 bases and 0 bases, there was a span of 18 bases.

DNA of the CDR3: TGTGCCAGCAGCTTAGACCCCCCAGGGAGTAGCAATCAGCCCCAGCATTTT. Translated: CASSLDPPGSSNQPQHF. The rearrangement joins TRBV7-6 to TRBJ1-5; D perhaps matches TRBD1 (5 bases). V lost 1 base, J lost 0 bases, and 13 bases lay in between. The CDR3 length is 17 residues. Germline values: CDR1 SGHVS, CDR2 FNYEAQ.

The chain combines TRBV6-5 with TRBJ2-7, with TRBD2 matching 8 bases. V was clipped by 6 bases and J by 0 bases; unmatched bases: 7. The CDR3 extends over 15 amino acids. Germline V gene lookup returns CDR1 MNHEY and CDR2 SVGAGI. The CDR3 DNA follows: TGTGCCAGCAGCTATAGCGGGGTACCCTCCTACGAGCAGTACTTC. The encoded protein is CASSYSGVPSYEQYF.

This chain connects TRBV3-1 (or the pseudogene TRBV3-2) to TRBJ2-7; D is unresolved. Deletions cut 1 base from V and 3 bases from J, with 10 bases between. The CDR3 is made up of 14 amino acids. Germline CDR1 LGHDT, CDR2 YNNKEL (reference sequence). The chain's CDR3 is CASSQGWPSYEQYF. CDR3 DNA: TGTGCCAGCAGCCAAGGTTGGCCAAGCTACGAGCAGTACTTC.

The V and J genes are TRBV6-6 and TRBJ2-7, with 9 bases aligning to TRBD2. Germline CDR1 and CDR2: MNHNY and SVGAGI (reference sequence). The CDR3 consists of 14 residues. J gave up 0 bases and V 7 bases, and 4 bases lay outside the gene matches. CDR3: CASKNSGGSYEQYF. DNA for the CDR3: TGTGCCAGCAAGAATAGCGGGGGCTCCTACGAGCAGTACTTC.

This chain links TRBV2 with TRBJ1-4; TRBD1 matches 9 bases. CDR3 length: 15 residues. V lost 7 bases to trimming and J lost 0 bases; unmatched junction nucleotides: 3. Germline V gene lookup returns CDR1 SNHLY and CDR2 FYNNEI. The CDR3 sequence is CASTGDRATNEKLFF. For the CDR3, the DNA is TGTGCCAGCACAGGGGACAGGGCAACTAATGAAAAACTGTTTTTT.

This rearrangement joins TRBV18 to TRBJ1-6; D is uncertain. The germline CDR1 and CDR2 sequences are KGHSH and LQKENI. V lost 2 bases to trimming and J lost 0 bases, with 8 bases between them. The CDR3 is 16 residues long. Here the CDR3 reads CASSPRPDSYNSPLHF. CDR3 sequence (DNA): TGTGCCAGCTCACCAAGGCCAGACTCCTATAATTCACCCCTCCACTTT.

CDR3 sequence (DNA): TGTGCCATCAGCGAGCAGGGCTATAGGGGGAATGAGCAGTTCTTC. Translation gives CAISEQGYRGNEQFF. This chain joins TRBV10-3 and TRBJ2-1; the D gene is possibly TRBD1 (6 bases). Germline CDR1 is ENHRY and CDR2 is SYGVKD. V lost 6 bases and J 7 bases, leaving 19 bases between the germline ends. The CDR3 length is 15 residues.

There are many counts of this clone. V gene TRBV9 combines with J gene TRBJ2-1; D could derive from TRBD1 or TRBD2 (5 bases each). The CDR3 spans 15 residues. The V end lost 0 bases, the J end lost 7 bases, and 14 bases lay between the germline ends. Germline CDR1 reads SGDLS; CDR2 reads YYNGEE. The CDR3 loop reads CASSVGGTERNEQFF. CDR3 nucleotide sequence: TGTGCCAGCAGCGTAGGGGGCACTGAGCGGAATGAGCAGTTCTTC. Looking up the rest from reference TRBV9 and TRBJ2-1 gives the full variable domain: DSGVTQTPKHLITATGQRVTLRCSPRSGDLSVYWYQQSLDQGLQFLIQYYNGEERAKGNILERFSAQQFPDLHSELNLSSLELGDSALYFCASSVGGTERNEQFFGPGTRLTVL.

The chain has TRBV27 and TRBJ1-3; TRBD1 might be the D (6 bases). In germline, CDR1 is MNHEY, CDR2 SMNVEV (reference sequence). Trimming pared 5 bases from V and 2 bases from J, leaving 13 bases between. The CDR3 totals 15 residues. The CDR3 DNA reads TGTGCCAGCAGTCTACAGGGTTCTACTGGAAACACCATATATTTT. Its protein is CASSLQGSTGNTIYF.

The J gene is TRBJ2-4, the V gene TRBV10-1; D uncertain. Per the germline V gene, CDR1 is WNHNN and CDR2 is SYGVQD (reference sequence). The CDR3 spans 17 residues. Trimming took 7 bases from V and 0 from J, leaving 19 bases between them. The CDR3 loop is CASNGSHIMLAKNIQYF. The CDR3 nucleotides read TGCGCCAGCAATGGATCACATATTATGCTAGCCAAAAACATTCAGTACTTC.